This T cell receptor beta chain was captured in a study of blood T cell repertoires in COVID-19. CDR1 and CDR2 (germline): KGHSH, LQKENI. Trimming removed 6 bases at V and 0 bases at J, with 8 bases between. The CDR3 is 14 residues long. Libraries were prepared by immunoSEQ multiplex PCR; TCRdb keeps only in-frame clonotypes and omits some of them. Of some 60,000 clones detected, roughly nine tenths appear once; the ten largest clones hold around 1.3%. This chain joins TRBV18 and TRBJ1-4; possible D gene TRBD1, 6 bases. The TCR comes from a man between 60 and 70 years old with acute or convalescent COVID-19. The sequenced material came from peripheral blood. DNA for the CDR3: TGTGCCAGCTCTTGGACAGCAACTAATGAAAAACTGTTTTTT. It codes for CASSWTATNEKLFF.